This is a list of T cell receptor beta chains from one sample in a study of cytomegalovirus exposure and HLA in healthy donors. Assay: immunoSEQ multiplex PCR; the TCRdb copy retains only in-frame clones and omits some. This sample's clone table lists tens of thousands of clones. The sequenced sample consisted of PBMCs. These TCRs come from a young woman in good health and CMV-seronegative. Both conserved end residues are part of each CDR3. Each record gives: D gene, J gene, V gene, CDR3 DNA, CDR3 protein. D genes are given only for firm matches.

d_gene: TRBD2
j_gene: TRBJ2-2
v_gene: TRBV11-3
CDR3nt: TGTGCCAGCAGCACTAGCGGCACCGGGGAGCTGTTTTTT
CDR3aa: CASSTSGTGELFF

d_gene: -
j_gene: TRBJ1-6
v_gene: TRBV6-5
CDR3nt: TGTGCCAGCAGGCTACCGGATAGGGGGAATTCACCCCTCCACTTT
CDR3aa: CASRLPDRGNSPLHF

d_gene: TRBD1
j_gene: TRBJ1-3
v_gene: TRBV9
CDR3nt: TGTGCCAGCAGCGTAGCGACAGGGGGAAACACCATATATTTT
CDR3aa: CASSVATGGNTIYF

d_gene: -
j_gene: TRBJ2-7
v_gene: TRBV18
CDR3nt: TGTGCCAGCTCACCGGCCCAGGGAAGTTCCTTCGAGCAGTACTTC
CDR3aa: CASSPAQGSSFEQYF

d_gene: TRBD2
j_gene: TRBJ2-1
v_gene: TRBV18
CDR3nt: TGTGCCAGCTCACCAGGGACTAGCGGGCGCGACAATGAGCAGTTCTTC
CDR3aa: CASSPGTSGRDNEQFF

d_gene: -
j_gene: TRBJ1-2
v_gene: TRBV2
CDR3nt: TGTGCCAGCAGTCCTCGGATGGGCTCTAACTATGGCTACACCTTC
CDR3aa: CASSPRMGSNYGYTF

d_gene: -
j_gene: TRBJ1-2
v_gene: TRBV28
CDR3nt: TGTGCCAGCAGTGAACAGGGAGTCCTCTATGGCTACACCTTC
CDR3aa: CASSEQGVLYGYTF

d_gene: TRBD2
j_gene: TRBJ2-3
v_gene: TRBV27
CDR3nt: TGTGCCAGCAGTCCCCTCGGGGCGGGGGAAGATACGCAGTATTTT
CDR3aa: CASSPLGAGEDTQYF

d_gene: -
j_gene: TRBJ1-1
v_gene: TRBV18
CDR3nt: TGTGCCAGCTCCCCCGGCGGGGGGGCTTACACTGAAGCTTTCTTT
CDR3aa: CASSPGGGAYTEAFF

d_gene: TRBD1
j_gene: TRBJ1-2
v_gene: TRBV4-1
CDR3nt: TGCGCCAGCAGCCAAGGATCCAGGGGGGACTATGGCTACACCTTC
CDR3aa: CASSQGSRGDYGYTF

d_gene: TRBD2
j_gene: TRBJ2-7
v_gene: TRBV2
CDR3nt: TGTGCCAGCAGTGTGGAGCGGGGCTCCTACGAGCAGTACTTC
CDR3aa: CASSVERGSYEQYF

d_gene: -
j_gene: TRBJ1-3
v_gene: TRBV29-1
CDR3nt: TGCAGCGCCGGGGACTTCTCTGGAAACACCATATATTTT
CDR3aa: CSAGDFSGNTIYF

d_gene: -
j_gene: TRBJ2-1
v_gene: TRBV5-8
CDR3nt: TGTGCCAGCAGCCTGCGGGGGTGGGGGCACAATGAGCAGTTCTTC
CDR3aa: CASSLRGWGHNEQFF

d_gene: -
j_gene: TRBJ2-2
v_gene: TRBV6-1
CDR3nt: TGTGCCACCAGAACTCCGGGGGACACCGGGGAGCTGTTTTTT
CDR3aa: CATRTPGDTGELFF

d_gene: -
j_gene: TRBJ1-2
v_gene: TRBV27
CDR3nt: TGTGCCAGCAAAGACGGGACAAAAGGCTATGGCTACACCTTC
CDR3aa: CASKDGTKGYGYTF

d_gene: -
j_gene: TRBJ1-2
v_gene: TRBV5-6
CDR3nt: TGTGCCAGCAGCTTGGTTCGAGGGAGCTATGGCTACACCTTC
CDR3aa: CASSLVRGSYGYTF

d_gene: TRBD1
j_gene: TRBJ2-7
v_gene: TRBV30
CDR3nt: TGTGCCTTGCCTGTAGACAGGGGTGTTTCCGAGCAGTACTTC
CDR3aa: CALPVDRGVSEQYF

d_gene: -
j_gene: TRBJ2-7
v_gene: TRBV28
CDR3nt: TGTGCCAGTTCCTATGGCGGAAACTACGAGCAGTACTTC
CDR3aa: CASSYGGNYEQYF

d_gene: TRBD1
j_gene: TRBJ2-1
v_gene: TRBV7-8
CDR3nt: TGTGCCAGCAGCTTTGGGGACAGGATCAATGAGCAGTTCTTC
CDR3aa: CASSFGDRINEQFF

d_gene: -
j_gene: TRBJ2-7
v_gene: TRBV4-3
CDR3nt: TGCGCCAGCAGCCAAGATCGCGGCTCGAGCTCCTACGAGCAGTACTTC
CDR3aa: CASSQDRGSSSYEQYF

d_gene: TRBD1
j_gene: TRBJ1-5
v_gene: TRBV6-1
CDR3nt: TGTGCCAGCACAGCACAGGGGGTTGCAAATCAGCCCCAGCATTTT
CDR3aa: CASTAQGVANQPQHF

d_gene: TRBD1
j_gene: TRBJ2-7
v_gene: TRBV19
CDR3nt: TGTGCCAGTAGTACCCGGACAGGGGGCCGTTCCTACGAGCAGTACTTC
CDR3aa: CASSTRTGGRSYEQYF

d_gene: -
j_gene: TRBJ1-1
v_gene: TRBV6-4
CDR3nt: TGTGCCAGCAGTGACTCGACAGACGGGACTGAAGCTTTCTTT
CDR3aa: CASSDSTDGTEAFF

d_gene: TRBD2
j_gene: TRBJ2-2
v_gene: TRBV7-9
CDR3nt: TGTGCCAGCAGATACCCCGCGGGGGGGGGCACCGGGGAGCTGTTTTTT
CDR3aa: CASRYPAGGGTGELFF

d_gene: -
j_gene: TRBJ1-4
v_gene: TRBV5-1
CDR3nt: TGCGCCAGCAGTGCGGGGGAGAGGGAAAAACTGTTTTTT
CDR3aa: CASSAGEREKLFF

d_gene: -
j_gene: TRBJ1-4
v_gene: TRBV15
CDR3nt: TGTGCCACCAGCAGAGATAGATCGGGGAATGAAAAACTGTTTTTT
CDR3aa: CATSRDRSGNEKLFF

d_gene: -
j_gene: TRBJ2-3
v_gene: TRBV14
CDR3nt: TGTGCCAGCAGTCCCCAGGGGTCAGATACGCAGTATTTT
CDR3aa: CASSPQGSDTQYF

d_gene: -
j_gene: TRBJ1-4
v_gene: TRBV6-6
CDR3nt: TGTGCCAGCAGTCCCAGGGGCGATAATGAAAAACTGTTTTTT
CDR3aa: CASSPRGDNEKLFF

d_gene: -
j_gene: TRBJ2-7
v_gene: TRBV30
CDR3nt: TGTGCCTGGAGTGTAGGATGGAGGGCCTACGAGCAGTACTTC
CDR3aa: CAWSVGWRAYEQYF

d_gene: -
j_gene: TRBJ1-5
v_gene: TRBV27
CDR3nt: TGTGCCAGCAGTTTTTTGGGGACACCTAATAGCAATCAGCCCCAGCATTTT
CDR3aa: CASSFLGTPNSNQPQHF

d_gene: -
j_gene: TRBJ2-7
v_gene: TRBV7-9
CDR3nt: TGTGCCAGCAGCCCGCCGACAGGAACCTCGGTAAAGGGCTACGAGCAGTACTTC
CDR3aa: CASSPPTGTSVKGYEQYF

d_gene: TRBD1
j_gene: TRBJ2-7
v_gene: TRBV10-1
CDR3nt: TGCGCCAGCAGTGCAGGGGGCGACGAGCAGTACTTC
CDR3aa: CASSAGGDEQYF

d_gene: -
j_gene: TRBJ2-2
v_gene: TRBV4-1
CDR3nt: TGCGCCAGCAGCCCCTCGGGACATCCGAACACCGGGGAGCTGTTTTTT
CDR3aa: CASSPSGHPNTGELFF

d_gene: -
j_gene: TRBJ2-5
v_gene: TRBV19
CDR3nt: TGTGCCAGTAGTATAGTCACAGGTACTCAAGAGACCCAGTACTTC
CDR3aa: CASSIVTGTQETQYF

d_gene: TRBD1
j_gene: TRBJ2-7
v_gene: TRBV6-5
CDR3nt: TGTGCCAGCAGTTACTTACCGGGACAGGGACCGAACGAGCAGTACTTC
CDR3aa: CASSYLPGQGPNEQYF

d_gene: -
j_gene: TRBJ2-5
v_gene: TRBV29-1
CDR3nt: TGCAGCGTTGAACGGACAGTTCAAGAGACCCAGTACTTC
CDR3aa: CSVERTVQETQYF

d_gene: TRBD1
j_gene: TRBJ2-1
v_gene: TRBV20-1
CDR3nt: TGCAGTGCTTCGACAGGGCGTGAGCAGTTCTTC
CDR3aa: CSASTGREQFF

d_gene: -
j_gene: TRBJ2-7
v_gene: TRBV9
CDR3nt: TGTGCCAGCAGCTCCACGGGACTCTCCTACGAGCAGTACTTC
CDR3aa: CASSSTGLSYEQYF

d_gene: -
j_gene: TRBJ1-3
v_gene: TRBV14
CDR3nt: TGTGCCAGCAGCCAAGATCTTGGGAGCTCTGGAAACACCATATATTTT
CDR3aa: CASSQDLGSSGNTIYF

d_gene: -
j_gene: TRBJ1-2
v_gene: TRBV9
CDR3nt: TGTGCCAGCAGCGTAGGGGGCATAATAGGCTATGGCTACACCTTC
CDR3aa: CASSVGGIIGYGYTF

d_gene: -
j_gene: TRBJ2-3
v_gene: TRBV7-9
CDR3nt: TGTGCCAGCAGCGGCAGCGGAGGCACAGATACGCAGTATTTT
CDR3aa: CASSGSGGTDTQYF

d_gene: TRBD1
j_gene: TRBJ1-5
v_gene: TRBV19
CDR3nt: TGTGCCAGTAGTGACCGGGACAGGGGTTTATCCAATCAGCCCCAGCATTTT
CDR3aa: CASSDRDRGLSNQPQHF

d_gene: TRBD1
j_gene: TRBJ2-3
v_gene: TRBV5-1
CDR3nt: TGCGCCAGCAGCTCGGATAAGGGGGCCGGAACAGATACGCAGTATTTT
CDR3aa: CASSSDKGAGTDTQYF

d_gene: -
j_gene: TRBJ2-6
v_gene: TRBV4-1
CDR3nt: TGCGCCAGCAGCCAAGATAGCGCTGGGGCCAACGTCCTGACTTTC
CDR3aa: CASSQDSAGANVLTF

d_gene: -
j_gene: TRBJ1-1
v_gene: TRBV6-1
CDR3nt: TGTGCCAGCAGCACGACAGGCATGAACACTGAAGCTTTCTTT
CDR3aa: CASSTTGMNTEAFF

d_gene: -
j_gene: TRBJ1-1
v_gene: TRBV18
CDR3nt: TGTGCCAGCTCACCACGAATTGGCAGGGATTCGAATGAAGCTTTCTTT
CDR3aa: CASSPRIGRDSNEAFF

d_gene: -
j_gene: TRBJ1-1
v_gene: TRBV9
CDR3nt: TGTGCCAGCGGGCCCAGGGACACTGAAGCTTTCTTT
CDR3aa: CASGPRDTEAFF

d_gene: -
j_gene: TRBJ1-5
v_gene: TRBV30
CDR3nt: TGTGCCTGGAGTGCAAGTACCGGTGGCAATCAGCCCCAGCATTTT
CDR3aa: CAWSASTGGNQPQHF

d_gene: TRBD1
j_gene: TRBJ2-7
v_gene: TRBV6-1
CDR3nt: TGTGCCAGCAGTGAAATAGGGACAGCCTCCTACGAGCAGTACTTC
CDR3aa: CASSEIGTASYEQYF

d_gene: -
j_gene: TRBJ2-5
v_gene: TRBV29-1
CDR3nt: TGCAGCGCTCAAGAGGGGGGGTCGGGGGAGACCCAGTACTTC
CDR3aa: CSAQEGGSGETQYF

d_gene: -
j_gene: TRBJ2-1
v_gene: TRBV6-5
CDR3nt: TGTGCCAGCAGCCGGGGAGCTGAGCAGTTCTTC
CDR3aa: CASSRGAEQFF

d_gene: -
j_gene: TRBJ1-1
v_gene: TRBV30
CDR3nt: TGTGCCTGGAGTTTACAGGGTCCCACTGAAGCTTTCTTT
CDR3aa: CAWSLQGPTEAFF

d_gene: -
j_gene: TRBJ2-1
v_gene: TRBV9
CDR3nt: TGTGCCAGCACCGTACCGGGGTCCGACAATGAGCAGTTCTTC
CDR3aa: CASTVPGSDNEQFF

d_gene: TRBD1
j_gene: TRBJ2-2
v_gene: TRBV9
CDR3nt: TGTGCCAGCAGCGTAGCCTACAGGGGCTCCGGGGAGCTGTTTTTT
CDR3aa: CASSVAYRGSGELFF

d_gene: -
j_gene: TRBJ2-7
v_gene: TRBV6-1
CDR3nt: TGTGCCAGCAGTGAGCCCCCAGTTCGACAGAGCTCCTACGAGCAGTACTTC
CDR3aa: CASSEPPVRQSSYEQYF

d_gene: -
j_gene: TRBJ1-5
v_gene: TRBV16
CDR3nt: TGTGCCAGCAGCCAATACGGGGAAAGGCCCCAGCATTTT
CDR3aa: CASSQYGERPQHF

d_gene: -
j_gene: TRBJ1-1
v_gene: TRBV27
CDR3nt: TGTGCCAGCAGTTCCCACAGGGTATTGAACACTGAAGCTTTCTTT
CDR3aa: CASSSHRVLNTEAFF

d_gene: TRBD1
j_gene: TRBJ1-5
v_gene: TRBV7-8
CDR3nt: TGTGCCAGCAGCTTAGGGGGACAGGCCTACAATCAGCCCCAGCATTTT
CDR3aa: CASSLGGQAYNQPQHF

d_gene: -
j_gene: TRBJ2-3
v_gene: TRBV7-9
CDR3nt: TGTGCCAGCAGCCTATGGTCCGCAGATACGCAGTATTTT
CDR3aa: CASSLWSADTQYF

d_gene: -
j_gene: TRBJ1-5
v_gene: TRBV19
CDR3nt: TGTGCCAGTACCCTCAACAGGGATGGCAATCAGCCCCAGCATTTT
CDR3aa: CASTLNRDGNQPQHF